This entry is about one T cell receptor beta chain. What antigen it recognizes has not been identified. No much larger clone exists at a distance of one base, and base qualities are not known. Receptor libraries were prepared by the immunoSEQ multiplex PCR assay. For the multiplex PCR, a mixture combining 60 forward primers for TCR Vbeta segments and 13 reverse primers for TCR Jbeta segments was used. Amplification of the CDR3 region of rearranged TCR beta genes was performed with a multiplex PCR assay on genomic DNA. On the Illumina HiSeq System, the amplified TCR beta libraries were sequenced as 87-base-pair reads. In the original analysis: A later analysis tallied tens of millions of unique TCR beta chains across the 666 repertoires, and around 10 million of those chains were shared by two or more donors. To remove PCR and sequencing errors, raw reads were error-corrected and collapsed into unique sequences using a nearest-neighbor algorithm that merged closely related sequences. To assign V, D and J gene segments, CDR3 sequences were aligned to IMGT reference sequences. For a sequence to be retained, at least a six-nucleotide match to both a V gene segment and a J gene segment was required. Rearrangements were called productive when the CDR3 lacked stop codons and stayed in frame with V and J; all others were non-productive. CDR3 was defined according to IMGT convention as the region running from the second conserved V-encoded cysteine to the conserved J-encoded phenylalanine. In an earlier analysis of 550 to 650 of the donors, sequences lacking an unambiguous match to a single V gene segment were excluded. An earlier analysis of 500 to 700 of the donors classified V segments as functional when productive rearrangements were above 56.7% and as segregating when the standard deviation between donors was above 5%. A statistical classification framework was developed to diagnose cytomegalovirus status using the catalog of TCR beta chain sequences. V and J gene assignment, in a later analysis, came from comparing TCR nucleotide sequences with IMGT/GENE-DB human TR gene sequences. Using the TCRdist pipeline, a later analysis assigned CDR3 sequences along with most-parsimonious VDJ recombination scenarios. In a later analysis, each TCR beta chain was defined by its CDR3 amino acid sequence together with its V-gene family, and reads without a unique V-gene family were excluded. In a later analysis, fewer than 650 highly shared, low-generation-probability nucleotide sequences were removed to address suspected cross-contamination and a sequencing artifact. In a later analysis, a clonal expansion index was calculated for each public chain from normalized within-repertoire ranks of inferred template counts. Generation probabilities in a later analysis came from a VDJ recombination model fitted to out-of-frame rearrangements, and those results were checked against IGoR. Hypergeometric tests were used in a later analysis to score TCR-TCR, TCR-HLA and TCR-CMV co-occurrence, with a repertoire-size bias correction applied to the TCR pairs. A later analysis estimated false discovery rates by permuting HLA or CMV assignments 20 times. In a later analysis, co-occurring TCRs were grouped using DBSCAN, with TCRdist sequence similarity added in when clustering inside HLA-allele-positive subsets. Co-occurrence clustering excluded repertoires with fewer than 30,000 or more than 120,000 public chains, plus five with anomalous nucleotide sharing. The table comes from immuneACCESS by way of TCRdb, which keeps in-frame sequences with V and J called. Part of the clones is missing from these tables; in studies checked, under half for an unresolved V gene and the rest for unknown reasons. The DNA was the basis for D and trimming; V, J and clone size are from that table. Present in this sample are tens of thousands of clones, about 78% of which were seen just once. In total, the top ten clones hold roughly 3% of the sample.

The cohort was made up of approximately 700 healthy bone marrow donors. Cohort members were all nominally healthy when sampled, although unrecorded immune exposures were likely present. The donor tested CMV seronegative, placing the donor among the roughly 340 seronegative members of the cohort. Every donor gave a peripheral blood sample, and the peripheral blood mononuclear cells from that sample were used for TCR beta sequencing. Genomic DNA was extracted from the blood cell samples with the Qiagen DNeasy Blood Extraction Kit. CDR1 SGHTA and CDR2 FQGTGA were looked up in the germline V gene. A distance of 4 bases separates the germline ends of V and J, which lose 5 bases and 5 bases respectively. The CDR3 measures 11 amino acids from cysteine to phenylalanine. Of the read, only the CDR3 DNA is kept; its 33 bases are in frame from base 1. These data belong to a study of cytomegalovirus exposure and HLA in healthy donors (dated by TCRdb to about 2017). As for the study more broadly: In an earlier analysis of about 560 of the donors, 276 Gb of sequence data and roughly 100 million unique TCR beta sequences from some 170 million T cells were reported. Every repertoire in the discovery cohort had been generated on one and the same sequencing platform. In a later genetic analysis, genome-wide SNP genotypes for 398 of the 666 donors were used, and that subset was treated as a discovery cohort. The T cell repertoires of 670 or so subjects were profiled by immunosequencing and related to cytomegalovirus serostatus. Among roughly 400 genotyped donors of the cohort, an average of about 220,000 unique TCR beta nucleotide sequences was sequenced per donor, of which 15% to 20% were non-productive. High-throughput TCR immunosequencing, statistical association of individual TCRs with disease status, and machine learning were combined to predict cytomegalovirus infection status. The genetic ancestry cluster associated with self-reported Caucasian donors included 81% of the 398 genotyped donors. Class I and class II HLA loci were covered by the typing at four-digit resolution. Rather than drawing on any new phenotypic data, the later analysis identified candidate immune exposures from TCR beta sequences and the way those sequences occurred across donors. A later analysis re-analyzed previously published TCR beta repertoires from 660 or so donors and added high-resolution HLA genotyping to study TCR occurrence patterns. Because of strong linkage in the cohort, roughly five DR-DQ haplotypes were treated as single units for association and clustering. The aim of the study was to test whether cataloging public T cell receptors could identify signatures of past pathogen exposure. A separate validation cohort of roughly 130 different subjects was used in addition to the roughly 670-subject first cohort. About 300 gigabases of sequencing data and around 80 million unique TCR sequences made up an early release that covered nearly 650 HLA-typed donors. Typing coverage differed by locus: A, B, C, DRB1 and DQB1 were typed in roughly 629-640 donors, DQA1 in 522, DPA1 in around 610, and DPB1 in 450 to 490. To decide whether each TCR beta V gene segment behaved as functional or pseudogenic, an earlier analysis of approximately 600 of the donors relied on high-throughput TCR beta sequencing. Donor age, sex, ethnicity and CMV serostatus were collected together with the repertoire data. Overall results and qualifications from the work: Most TCR sequences were seen in very few donors, while some public TCRs were found in many individuals. This cohort had only TCR beta chains sequenced, and the lack of alpha or paired-chain data limited which features could be detected. Roughly uniform sequencing depth across donors was assumed in presence/absence analyses, although this assumption may not hold. Because some donors lacked HLA typing at each locus, the association tests relied only on the typed subset. A cluster of highly shared sequence variants was judged likely to represent a technical artifact of the sequencing pipeline. Correlated functional status among segregating V segments might be attributable to linkage disequilibrium, but an unknown experimental factor could not be ruled out. In a later analysis, HLA-associated TCR beta chains were found to be more clonally expanded and to have lower generation probabilities than equally common non-associated chains. Specific HLA alleles were associated with over 15,000 TCR beta sequences at a false discovery rate of 0.05 in a later analysis. Compared with the approximately 670-donor mean, donors in an Asian-associated ancestry cluster had fewer N-insertions in productive TCRs, according to a later genetic analysis. Several of the top co-occurrence clusters appeared to be linked to parvovirus B19, influenza, CMV and Epstein-Barr virus, according to a later analysis. The study gave a list of about 160 TCR beta chains associated with cytomegalovirus. In an earlier analysis of some 500 of the donors, most TCR beta V segments appeared in productive rearrangements about 87% or about 30% of the time, broadly matching IMGT annotations. A few of the identified cytomegalovirus-associated TCR beta chains were confirmed in vitro to be specific for cytomegalovirus antigens. The authors suggested that the approach could potentially be extended to other disease states and immunological phenotypes. In both the original and validation cohorts, the classifier was reported to diagnose cytomegalovirus status with high specificity and sensitivity. In a later analysis, TCR association rates were found to vary across HLA loci, with the most associated TCRs seen for DRB1 alleles and the fewest for HLA-C alleles. CMV serostatus was the only immune exposure information available for the cohort. When HLA alleles, especially DR and DQ, strongly co-occurred, attributing TCR associations to individual alleles was difficult. A further reported finding was that TCR beta sequences accurately predicted the HLA-A and HLA-B alleles for most subjects in the first cohort. Approximately 16 rarely observed V segments, including chromosome 9 orphons, were excluded from the earlier analysis of about 500 of the donors because counts were too low. The 87-base-pair reads could not distinguish some IMGT-functional V segments, including TRBV6-2 and TRBV6-3, so those segments were excluded. In a later genetic analysis, a missense DCLRE1C variant was associated with V-gene and J-gene trimming of TCR beta chains, and the association was replicated in an independent cohort. A later analysis found that most CMV-associated TCR beta chains appeared HLA-restricted, with HLA associations seemingly driven largely by CMV exposure.

Sequencing input: PBMCs. Here the chain combines TRBV7-3 and TRBJ2-1; a confident D gene designation cannot be given. The clonotype originates from a woman aged 40-49 years in good health and CMV-seronegative. The CDR3 protein is CASSDNNEQFF. The nucleotide sequence reads TGTGCCAGCAGCGACAACAATGAGCAGTTCTTC.